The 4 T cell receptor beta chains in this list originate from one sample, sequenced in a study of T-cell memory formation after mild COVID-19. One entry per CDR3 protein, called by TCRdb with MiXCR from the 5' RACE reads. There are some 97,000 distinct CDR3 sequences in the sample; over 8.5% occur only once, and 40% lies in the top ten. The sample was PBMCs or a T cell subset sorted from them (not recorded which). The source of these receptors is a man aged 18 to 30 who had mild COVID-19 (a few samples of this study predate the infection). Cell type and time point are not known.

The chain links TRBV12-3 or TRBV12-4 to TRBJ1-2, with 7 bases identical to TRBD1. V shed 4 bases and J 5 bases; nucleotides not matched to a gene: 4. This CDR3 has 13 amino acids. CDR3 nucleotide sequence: TGTGCCAGCAGTTACCACAGGGGATATGGCTACACCTTC. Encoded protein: CASSYHRGYGYTF.

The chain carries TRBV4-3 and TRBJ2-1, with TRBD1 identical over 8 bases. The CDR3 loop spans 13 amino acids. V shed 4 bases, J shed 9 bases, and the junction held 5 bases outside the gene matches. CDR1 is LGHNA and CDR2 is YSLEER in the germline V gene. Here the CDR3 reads CASSPAGGFEQFF. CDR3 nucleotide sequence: TGCGCCAGCAGCCCGGCAGGGGGCTTTGAGCAGTTCTTC.

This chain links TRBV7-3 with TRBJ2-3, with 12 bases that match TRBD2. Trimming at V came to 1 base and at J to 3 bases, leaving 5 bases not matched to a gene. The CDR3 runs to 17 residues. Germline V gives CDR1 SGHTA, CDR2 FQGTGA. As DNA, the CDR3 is TGTGCCAGCAGCTTAAGACTAGCGGGGGCCGGGACAGATACGCAGTATTTT. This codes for CASSLRLAGAGTDTQYF.

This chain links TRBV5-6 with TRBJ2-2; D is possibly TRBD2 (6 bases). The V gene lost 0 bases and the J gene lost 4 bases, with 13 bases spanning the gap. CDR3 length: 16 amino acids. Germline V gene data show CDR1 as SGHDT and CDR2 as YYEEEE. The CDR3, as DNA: TGTGCCAGCAGCTTGGCGACTAGTAGTGTCACCGGGGAGCTGTTTTTT. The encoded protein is CASSLATSSVTGELFF.